What follows describes a single T cell receptor (beta chain). Its cognate antigen is unknown. This entry is derived from a study of cytomegalovirus exposure and HLA in healthy donors. General study points: When analyzed later, a missense DCLRE1C variant was found to be linked to TCR beta V- and J-gene trimming. Analysis performed later found about 17,000 TCR beta sequences associated with HLA alleles at 0.05 false discovery rate. TCR beta chains numbering about 160 were designated cytomegalovirus-associated.

Germline CDR1 reads SGHTS; CDR2 reads YDEGEE. Trimming took 5 bases from V and 2 from J, leaving 11 bases between them. There are 13 residues in the CDR3. PCR amplification relied on 60 Vbeta primers (plus 13 Jbeta primers). Clones were sequenced by immunoSEQ multiplex PCR, and TCRdb holds only the in-frame ones, with some missing. The profile shows around 230,000 clones, around 80% of them singletons. This TCR was sampled from a boy younger than 18 in good health and CMV-seronegative. The gene calls are TRBV5-8 and TRBJ2-7; tentative D call: TRBD1 (5 bases). Sample: PBMCs. The CDR3 here is CASRDVGAYEQYF. Here the CDR3 DNA reads TGTGCCAGCAGGGACGTAGGGGCCTACGAGCAGTACTTC. The full variable domain, its missing parts supplied by reference TRBV5-8 and TRBJ2-7, is EAGVTQSPTHLIKTRGQQATLRCSPISGHTSVYWYQQALGLGLQFLLWYDEGEERNRGNFPPRFSGRQFPNYSSELNVNALELEDSALYLCASRDVGAYEQYFGPGTRLTVT.